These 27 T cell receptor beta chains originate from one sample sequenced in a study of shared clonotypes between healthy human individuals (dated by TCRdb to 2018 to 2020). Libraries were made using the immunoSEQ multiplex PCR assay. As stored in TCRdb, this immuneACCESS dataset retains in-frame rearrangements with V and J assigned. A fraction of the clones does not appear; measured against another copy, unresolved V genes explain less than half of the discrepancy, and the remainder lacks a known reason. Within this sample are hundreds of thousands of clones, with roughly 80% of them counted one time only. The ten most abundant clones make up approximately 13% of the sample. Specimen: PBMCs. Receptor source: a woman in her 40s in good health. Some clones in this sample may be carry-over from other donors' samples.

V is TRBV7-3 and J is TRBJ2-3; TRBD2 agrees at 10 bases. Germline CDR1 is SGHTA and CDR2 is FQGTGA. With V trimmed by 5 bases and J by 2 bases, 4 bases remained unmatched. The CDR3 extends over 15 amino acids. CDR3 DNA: TGTGCCAGCAGCCAGCTAGCGGGAGACACAGATACGCAGTATTTT. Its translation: CASSQLAGDTDTQYF.

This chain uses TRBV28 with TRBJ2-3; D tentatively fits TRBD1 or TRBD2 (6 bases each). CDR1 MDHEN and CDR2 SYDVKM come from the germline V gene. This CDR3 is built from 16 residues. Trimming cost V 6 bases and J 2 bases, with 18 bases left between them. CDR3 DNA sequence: TGTGCCAGCAGCGAAGATAGACAGGACTACACAGATACGCAGTATTTT. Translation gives CASSEDRQDYTDTQYF.

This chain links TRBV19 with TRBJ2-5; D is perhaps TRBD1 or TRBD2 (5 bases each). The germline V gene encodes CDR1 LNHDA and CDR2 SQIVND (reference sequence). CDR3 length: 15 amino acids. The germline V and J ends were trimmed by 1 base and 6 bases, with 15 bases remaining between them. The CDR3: CASSIAVRDLQTQYF. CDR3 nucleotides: TGTGCCAGTAGTATAGCAGTTCGGGACCTACAGACCCAGTACTTC.

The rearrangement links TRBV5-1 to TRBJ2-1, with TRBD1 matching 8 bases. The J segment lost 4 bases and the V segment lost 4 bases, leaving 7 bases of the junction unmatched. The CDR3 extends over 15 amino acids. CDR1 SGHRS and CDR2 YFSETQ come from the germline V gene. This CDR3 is CASSPRQGRYNEQFF. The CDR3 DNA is TGCGCCAGCAGCCCAAGACAGGGGAGATACAATGAGCAGTTCTTC.

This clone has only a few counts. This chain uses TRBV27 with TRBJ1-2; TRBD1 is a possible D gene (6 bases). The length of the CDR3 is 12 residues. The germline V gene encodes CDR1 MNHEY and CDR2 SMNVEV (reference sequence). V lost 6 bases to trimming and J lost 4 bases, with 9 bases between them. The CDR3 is CASRTGSYGYTF. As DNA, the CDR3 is TGTGCCAGCAGAACAGGGAGCTATGGCTACACCTTC.

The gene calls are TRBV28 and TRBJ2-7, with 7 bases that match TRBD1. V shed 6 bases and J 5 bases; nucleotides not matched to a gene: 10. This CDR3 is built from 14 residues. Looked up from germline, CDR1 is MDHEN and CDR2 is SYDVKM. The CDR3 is CASSSADRFDEQYF. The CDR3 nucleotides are TGTGCCAGCAGCTCTGCGGACAGGTTCGACGAGCAGTACTTC.

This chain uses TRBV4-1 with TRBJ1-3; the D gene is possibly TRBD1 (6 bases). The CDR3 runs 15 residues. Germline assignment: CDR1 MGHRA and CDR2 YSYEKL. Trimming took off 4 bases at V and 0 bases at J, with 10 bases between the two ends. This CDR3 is CASSPTGISGNTIYF. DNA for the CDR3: TGCGCCAGCAGCCCAACAGGGATCTCTGGAAACACCATATATTTT.

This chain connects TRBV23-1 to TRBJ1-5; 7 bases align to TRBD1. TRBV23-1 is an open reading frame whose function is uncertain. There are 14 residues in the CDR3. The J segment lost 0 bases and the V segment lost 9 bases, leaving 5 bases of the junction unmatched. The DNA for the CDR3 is TGCGCCAGATGGGACAGAAATAGCAATCAGCCCCAGCATTTT. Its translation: CARWDRNSNQPQHF.

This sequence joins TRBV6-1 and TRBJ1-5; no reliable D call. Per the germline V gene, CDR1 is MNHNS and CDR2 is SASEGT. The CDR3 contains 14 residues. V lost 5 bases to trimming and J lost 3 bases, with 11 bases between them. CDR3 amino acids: CASSWTEDNQPQHF. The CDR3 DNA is TGTGCCAGCAGTTGGACGGAAGACAATCAGCCCCAGCATTTT.

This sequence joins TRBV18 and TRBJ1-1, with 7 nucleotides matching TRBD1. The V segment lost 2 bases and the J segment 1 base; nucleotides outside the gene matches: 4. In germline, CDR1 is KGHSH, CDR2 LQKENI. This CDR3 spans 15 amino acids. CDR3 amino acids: CASSPLGQENTEAFF. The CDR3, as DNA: TGTGCCAGCTCACCATTAGGACAGGAGAACACTGAAGCTTTCTTT. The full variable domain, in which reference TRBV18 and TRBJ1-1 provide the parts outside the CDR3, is NAGVMQNPRHLVRRRGQEARLRCSPMKGHSHVYWYRQLPEEGLKFMVYLQKENIIDESGMPKERFSAEFPKEGPSILRIQQVVRGDSAAYFCASSPLGQENTEAFFGQGTRLTVV.

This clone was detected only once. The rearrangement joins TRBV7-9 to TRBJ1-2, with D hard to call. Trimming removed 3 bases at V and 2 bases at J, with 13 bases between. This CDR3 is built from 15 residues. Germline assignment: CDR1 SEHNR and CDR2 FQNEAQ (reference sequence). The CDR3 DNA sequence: TGTGCCAGCAGCTTTTGGGCGGCTCAAAACTATGGCTACACCTTC. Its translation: CASSFWAAQNYGYTF.

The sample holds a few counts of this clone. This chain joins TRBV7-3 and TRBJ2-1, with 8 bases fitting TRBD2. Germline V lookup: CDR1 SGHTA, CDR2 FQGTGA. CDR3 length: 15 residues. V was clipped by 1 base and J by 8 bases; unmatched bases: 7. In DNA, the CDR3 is TGTGCCAGCAGCTTAAACGGGAGGGCCTGGGATGAGCAGTTCTTC. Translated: CASSLNGRAWDEQFF.

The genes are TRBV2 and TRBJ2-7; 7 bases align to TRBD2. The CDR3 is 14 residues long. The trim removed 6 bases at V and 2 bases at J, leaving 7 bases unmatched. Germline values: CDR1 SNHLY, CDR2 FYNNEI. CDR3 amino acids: CASRSGTATYEQYF. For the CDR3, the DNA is TGTGCCAGCAGGAGCGGGACGGCTACCTACGAGCAGTACTTC.

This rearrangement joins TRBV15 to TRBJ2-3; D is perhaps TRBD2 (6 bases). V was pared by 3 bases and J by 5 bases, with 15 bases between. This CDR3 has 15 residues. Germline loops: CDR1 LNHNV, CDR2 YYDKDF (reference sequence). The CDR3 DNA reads TGTGCCACCAGCAGGGCCGGGAGAGATTTAGATACGCAGTATTTT. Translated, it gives CATSRAGRDLDTQYF. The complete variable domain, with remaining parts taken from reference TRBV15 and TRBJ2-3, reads DAMVIQNPRYQVTQFGKPVTLSCSQTLNHNVMYWYQQKSSQAPKLLFHYYDKDFNNEADTPDNFQSRRPNTSFCFLDIRSPGLGDTAMYLCATSRAGRDLDTQYFGPGTRLTVL.

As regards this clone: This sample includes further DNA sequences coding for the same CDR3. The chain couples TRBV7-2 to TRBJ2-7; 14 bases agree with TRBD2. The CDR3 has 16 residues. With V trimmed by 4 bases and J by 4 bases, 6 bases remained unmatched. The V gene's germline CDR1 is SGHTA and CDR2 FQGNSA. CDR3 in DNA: TGTGCCAGCAGCTGGCGGGGGACTAGCGGGAGATACGAGCAGTACTTC. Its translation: CASSWRGTSGRYEQYF. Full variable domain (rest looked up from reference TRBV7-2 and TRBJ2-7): GAGVSQSPSNKVTEKGKDVELRCDPISGHTALYWYRQSLGQGLEFLIYFQGNSAPDKSGLPSDRFSAERTGGSVSTLTIQRTQQEDSAVYLCASSWRGTSGRYEQYFGPGTRLTVT.

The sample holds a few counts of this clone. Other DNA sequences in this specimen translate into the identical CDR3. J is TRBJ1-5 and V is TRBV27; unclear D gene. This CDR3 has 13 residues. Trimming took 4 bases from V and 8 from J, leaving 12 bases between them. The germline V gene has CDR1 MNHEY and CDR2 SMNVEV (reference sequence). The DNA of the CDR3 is TGTGCCAGCAGTTCCCCCCCCGAAAAGCCCCAGCATTTT. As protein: CASSSPPEKPQHF.

CDR3 sequence reads: CASRRGGQDYEQYF. The CDR3 bases are TGTGCCAGCAGGAGGGGGGGACAGGATTACGAGCAGTACTTC. The genes are TRBV6-1 and TRBJ2-7; D is possibly TRBD1 (8 bases). Trimming left V 6 bases short and J 4 bases short, with 16 bases between. The CDR3 covers 14 residues. Germline values: CDR1 MNHNS, CDR2 SASEGT.

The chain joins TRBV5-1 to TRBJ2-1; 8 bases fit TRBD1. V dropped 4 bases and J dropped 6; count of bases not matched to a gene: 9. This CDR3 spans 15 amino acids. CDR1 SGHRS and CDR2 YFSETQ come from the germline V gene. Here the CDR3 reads CASSPGQGASNEQFF. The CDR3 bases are TGCGCCAGCAGCCCCGGTCAGGGGGCTAGCAATGAGCAGTTCTTC.

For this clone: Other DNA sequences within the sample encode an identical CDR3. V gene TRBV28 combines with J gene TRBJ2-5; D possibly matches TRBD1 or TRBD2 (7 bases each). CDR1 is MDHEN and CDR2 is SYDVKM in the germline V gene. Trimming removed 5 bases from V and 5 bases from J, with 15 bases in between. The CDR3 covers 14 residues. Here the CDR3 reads CASSLPQGGETQYF. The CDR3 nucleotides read TGTGCCAGCAGTCTCCCGCAGGGGGGGGAGACCCAGTACTTC.

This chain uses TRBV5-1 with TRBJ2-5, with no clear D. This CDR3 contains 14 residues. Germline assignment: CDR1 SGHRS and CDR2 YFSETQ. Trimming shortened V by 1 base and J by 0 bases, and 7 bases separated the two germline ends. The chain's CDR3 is CASSLFGYQETQYF. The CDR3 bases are TGCGCCAGCAGCTTGTTTGGGTACCAAGAGACCCAGTACTTC.

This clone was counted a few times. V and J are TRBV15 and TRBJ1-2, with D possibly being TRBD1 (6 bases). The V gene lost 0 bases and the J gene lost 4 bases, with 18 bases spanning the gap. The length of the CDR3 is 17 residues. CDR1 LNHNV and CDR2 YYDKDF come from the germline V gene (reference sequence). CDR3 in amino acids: CATSRDFRAGAFYGYTF. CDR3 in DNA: TGTGCCACCAGCAGAGATTTTCGGGCAGGGGCCTTCTATGGCTACACCTTC.

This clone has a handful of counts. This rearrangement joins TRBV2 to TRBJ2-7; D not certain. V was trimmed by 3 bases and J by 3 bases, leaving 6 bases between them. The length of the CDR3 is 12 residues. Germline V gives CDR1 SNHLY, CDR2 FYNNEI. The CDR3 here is CASSEYSYEQYF. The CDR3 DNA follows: TGTGCCAGCAGTGAGTACAGCTACGAGCAGTACTTC.

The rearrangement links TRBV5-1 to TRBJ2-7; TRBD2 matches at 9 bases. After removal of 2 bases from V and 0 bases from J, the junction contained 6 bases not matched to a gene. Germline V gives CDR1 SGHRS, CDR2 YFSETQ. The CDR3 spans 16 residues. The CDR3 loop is CASSFDATSGSYEQYF. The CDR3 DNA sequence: TGCGCCAGCAGCTTTGATGCGACTAGCGGCTCCTACGAGCAGTACTTC.

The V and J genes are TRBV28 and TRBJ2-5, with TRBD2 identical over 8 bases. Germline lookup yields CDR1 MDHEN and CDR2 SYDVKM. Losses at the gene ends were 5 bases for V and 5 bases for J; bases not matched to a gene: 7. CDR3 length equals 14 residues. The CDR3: CASSPGGAAETQYF. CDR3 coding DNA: TGTGCCAGCAGTCCCGGGGGGGCAGCTGAGACCCAGTACTTC.

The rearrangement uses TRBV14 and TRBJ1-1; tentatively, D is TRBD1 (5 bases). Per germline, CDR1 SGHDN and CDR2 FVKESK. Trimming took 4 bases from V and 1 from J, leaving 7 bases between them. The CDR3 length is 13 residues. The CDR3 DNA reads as TGTGCCAGCAGCCTCACAGGGAACACTGAAGCTTTCTTT. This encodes CASSLTGNTEAFF. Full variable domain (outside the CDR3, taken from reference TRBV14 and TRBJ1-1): EAGVTQFPSHSVIEKGQTVTLRCDPISGHDNLYWYRRVMGKEIKFLLHFVKESKQDESGMPNNRFLAERTGGTYSTLKVQPAELEDSGVYFCASSLTGNTEAFFGQGTRLTVV.

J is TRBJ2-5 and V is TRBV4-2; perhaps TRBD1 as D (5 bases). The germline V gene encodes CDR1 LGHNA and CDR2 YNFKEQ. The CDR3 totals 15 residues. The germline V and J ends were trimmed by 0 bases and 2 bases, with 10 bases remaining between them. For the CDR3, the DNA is TGTGCCAGCAGCCAAGATCGGGCAGGGCAAGAGACCCAGTACTTC. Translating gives CASSQDRAGQETQYF.

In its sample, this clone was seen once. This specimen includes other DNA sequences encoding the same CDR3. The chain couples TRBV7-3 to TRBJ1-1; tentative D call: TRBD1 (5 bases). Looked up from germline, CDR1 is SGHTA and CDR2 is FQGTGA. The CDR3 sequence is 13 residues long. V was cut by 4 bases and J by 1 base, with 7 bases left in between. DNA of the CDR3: TGTGCCAGCAGCTCAACAGGGAACACTGAAGCTTTCTTT. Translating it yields CASSSTGNTEAFF. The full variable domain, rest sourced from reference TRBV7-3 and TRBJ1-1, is GAGVSQTPSNKVTEKGKYVELRCDPISGHTALYWYRQSLGQGPEFLIYFQGTGAADDSGLPNDRFFAVRPEGSVSTLKIQRTERGDSAVYLCASSSTGNTEAFFGQGTRLTVV.